This TCR beta chain was sequenced for a study of blood T cell repertoires in COVID-19. Study in general: COVID-19 samples collected from the United States, Italy and Spain covered acute and convalescent phases. Sources were T cells, B-cell-depleted T cells, or PBMCs; the material itself was cDNA or gDNA.

From germline, CDR1 is SGHAT and CDR2 FQNNGV. V was shortened by 11 bases and J by 0 bases, with 14 bases between the two germline ends. The CDR3 covers 14 residues. In the original processing: Estimated nucleated cell counts came from reference gene primer amplification. Assay used: immunoSEQ multiplex PCR; TCRdb lists only in-frame clones, some missing. For V, J and clone size, that table is used; D and trimming come from the DNA. Counted here are roughly 51,000 clones, roughly 84% occurring once; the ten biggest clones make up 5.5% to 7.5%. Sequencing was carried out using peripheral blood. V gene TRBV11-2 combines with J gene TRBJ1-5; D is possibly TRBD1 (6 bases). The receptor's source is a man aged 50 to 60 with active COVID-19. The CDR3 coding sequence is TGTGCCGGCGGGGGGGCATATAGCAATCAGCCCCAGCATTTT. Its protein is CAGGGAYSNQPQHF. Based on the CDR3 plus reference TRBV11-2 and TRBJ1-5, the full variable domain is EAGVAQSPRYKIIEKRQSVAFWCNPISGHATLYWYQQILGQGPKLLIQFQNNGVVDDSQLPKDRFSAERLKGVDSTLKIQPAKLEDSAVYLCAGGGAYSNQPQHFGDGTRLSIL.